The rows below give T cell receptor beta chains drawn from one sample of a study of control samples from healthy donors and cancer patients. Here immunoSEQ multiplex PCR was the method, and the copy in TCRdb shows in-frame clones only, minus some. The sample has approximately 100,000 clones, 86% seen once. Sequenced material: blood. These receptors came from a man in his thirties or forties in good health. The CDR3 runs from the conserved cysteine through the conserved F or W. Each record gives: clone size, V gene, CDR3 length, J gene, D gene, CDR3 protein, CDR3 DNA. A D gene is named only where the DNA matches it firmly. Only some rows state a clone size, as once, few, many or a class for expanded clones.

size: -
V: TRBV7-8
length: 16
J: TRBJ1-1
D: -
CDR3: CASSFSAVGLNTEAFF
DNA: TGTGCCAGCAGCTTCTCGGCCGTAGGGCTGAACACTGAAGCTTTCTTT

size: -
V: TRBV12-3/TRBV12-4
length: 13
J: TRBJ2-5
D: -
CDR3: CAGSSGPQETQYF
DNA: TGTGCCGGATCCTCGGGGCCTCAAGAGACCCAGTACTTC

size: few
V: TRBV14
length: 15
J: TRBJ1-6
D: -
CDR3: CASSQETVQASPLHF
DNA: TGTGCCAGCAGCCAAGAAACAGTCCAGGCCTCACCCCTCCACTTT

size: few
V: TRBV7-2
length: 11
J: TRBJ1-2
D: -
CDR3: CASSFSGLYTF
DNA: TGTGCCAGCAGCTTTTCCGGATTGTACACCTTC

size: -
V: TRBV3-1/TRBV3-2
length: 15
J: TRBJ2-3
D: -
CDR3: CASSQDMPSTDTQYF
DNA: TGTGCCAGCAGCCAAGATATGCCTAGCACAGATACGCAGTATTTT

size: -
V: TRBV6-4
length: 14
J: TRBJ2-3
D: TRBD2
CDR3: CASSASGGTDTQYF
DNA: TGTGCCAGCAGTGCTAGCGGGGGCACAGATACGCAGTATTTT

size: -
V: TRBV5-1
length: 17
J: TRBJ2-7
D: -
CDR3: CASSSSHGGTPPYEQYF
DNA: TGCGCCAGCAGCTCCTCTCACGGGGGCACGCCGCCCTACGAGCAGTACTTC

size: -
V: TRBV14
length: 16
J: TRBJ2-2
D: -
CDR3: CASSQDAGYNTGELFF
DNA: TGTGCCAGCAGCCAAGACGCAGGGTATAACACCGGGGAGCTGTTTTTT

size: -
V: TRBV3-1/TRBV3-2
length: 15
J: TRBJ2-2
D: -
CDR3: CASSQDDGYTGELFF
DNA: TGTGCCAGCAGCCAAGATGACGGATACACCGGGGAGCTGTTTTTT

size: once
V: TRBV7-9
length: 15
J: TRBJ1-1
D: -
CDR3: CASSLAQGGSTEAFF
DNA: TGTGCCAGCAGCTTAGCGCAGGGAGGTTCCACTGAAGCTTTCTTT

size: -
V: TRBV7-9
length: 14
J: TRBJ1-1
D: TRBD1
CDR3: CASSLSGRGTEAFF
DNA: TGTGCCAGCAGCTTATCGGGCAGGGGGACTGAAGCTTTCTTT

size: once
V: TRBV5-1
length: 14
J: TRBJ2-5
D: TRBD2
CDR3: CASSFGLAGETQYF
DNA: TGCGCCAGCAGCTTCGGACTAGCGGGGGAGACCCAGTACTTC

size: -
V: TRBV19
length: 17
J: TRBJ2-2
D: -
CDR3: CASSIGRWAANTGELFF
DNA: TGTGCCAGTAGTATTGGTAGGTGGGCTGCGAACACCGGGGAGCTGTTTTTT

size: few
V: TRBV6-4
length: 14
J: TRBJ1-1
D: -
CDR3: CASSDSSRGTEAFF
DNA: TGTGCCAGCAGTGACAGTTCGCGGGGCACTGAAGCTTTCTTT

size: -
V: TRBV7-9
length: 14
J: TRBJ1-2
D: -
CDR3: CASRPAGPNYGYTF
DNA: TGTGCCAGCAGGCCCGCGGGTCCTAACTATGGCTACACCTTC

size: -
V: TRBV30
length: 15
J: TRBJ2-3
D: TRBD2
CDR3: CAWSGDGGVTDTQYF
DNA: TGTGCCTGGAGTGGGGACGGGGGGGTTACAGATACGCAGTATTTT

size: few
V: TRBV2
length: 16
J: TRBJ2-6
D: TRBD1
CDR3: CASGGQANSGANVLTF
DNA: TGTGCCAGCGGGGGACAGGCAAACTCTGGGGCCAACGTCCTGACTTTC

size: -
V: TRBV2
length: 14
J: TRBJ1-5
D: TRBD1
CDR3: CASSGTGSNQPQHF
DNA: TGTGCCAGCTCCGGGACAGGGAGCAATCAGCCCCAGCATTTT

size: once
V: TRBV18
length: 15
J: TRBJ2-7
D: -
CDR3: CASSLAGQLSYEQYF
DNA: TGTGCCAGCTCACTTGCGGGACAGCTCTCCTACGAGCAGTACTTC

size: -
V: TRBV27
length: 14
J: TRBJ1-2
D: TRBD1
CDR3: CASRRQGGIYGYTF
DNA: TGTGCCAGCAGAAGACAGGGCGGTATCTATGGCTACACCTTC

size: -
V: TRBV5-1
length: 12
J: TRBJ2-1
D: -
CDR3: CASSLRSGEQFF
DNA: TGCGCCAGCAGCTTGAGGTCGGGGGAGCAGTTCTTC

size: once
V: TRBV25-1
length: 14
J: TRBJ1-1
D: -
CDR3: CASSLSPGNTEAFF
DNA: TGTGCCAGCAGCCTCTCGCCAGGCAACACTGAAGCTTTCTTT

size: -
V: TRBV24-1
length: 11
J: TRBJ2-7
D: -
CDR3: CATSDTYEQYF
DNA: TGTGCCACCAGCGACACTTACGAGCAGTACTTC

size: -
V: TRBV6-5
length: 13
J: TRBJ2-5
D: -
CDR3: CASIGRIQETQYF
DNA: TGTGCCAGCATCGGACGGATACAAGAGACCCAGTACTTC

size: -
V: TRBV14
length: 19
J: TRBJ1-1
D: -
CDR3: CASSQDFSIRAGRETEAFF
DNA: TGTGCCAGCAGCCAAGATTTTTCAATCCGCGCAGGGAGGGAGACTGAAGCTTTCTTT

size: -
V: TRBV9
length: 15
J: TRBJ2-7
D: -
CDR3: CASSVGRDGPYEQYF
DNA: TGTGCCAGCAGCGTAGGGCGGGACGGACCCTACGAGCAGTACTTC

size: -
V: TRBV12-5
length: 14
J: TRBJ2-5
D: -
CDR3: CASGLVKGAETQYF
DNA: TGTGCTAGTGGTTTGGTAAAAGGGGCAGAGACCCAGTACTTC

size: -
V: TRBV5-1
length: 13
J: TRBJ1-2
D: -
CDR3: CASSLMSNYGYTF
DNA: TGCGCCAGCAGCTTGATGAGTAACTATGGCTACACCTTC

size: -
V: TRBV18
length: 16
J: TRBJ1-4
D: -
CDR3: CASSPQRPRKGEKLFF
DNA: TGTGCCAGCTCACCACAGAGACCAAGGAAGGGTGAAAAACTGTTTTTT

size: -
V: TRBV5-6
length: 16
J: TRBJ1-5
D: -
CDR3: CASSLGTDYSNQPQHF
DNA: TGTGCCAGCAGCTTGGGGACAGATTATAGCAATCAGCCCCAGCATTTT

size: -
V: TRBV7-8
length: 11
J: TRBJ2-1
D: -
CDR3: CASGYHNEQFF
DNA: TGTGCCAGTGGGTACCACAATGAGCAGTTCTTC

size: -
V: TRBV5-1
length: 15
J: TRBJ1-6
D: TRBD1
CDR3: CASSLEGGGGSPLHF
DNA: TGCGCCAGCAGCTTGGAAGGGGGCGGCGGTTCACCCCTCCACTTT

size: -
V: TRBV9
length: 14
J: TRBJ1-6
D: -
CDR3: CASSVDSYNSPLHF
DNA: TGTGCCAGCAGCGTAGACAGCTATAATTCACCCCTCCACTTT

size: -
V: TRBV5-1
length: 12
J: TRBJ2-7
D: TRBD2
CDR3: CASSLTSDEQYF
DNA: TGCGCCAGCAGCTTGACTAGCGACGAGCAGTACTTC

size: -
V: TRBV7-9
length: 15
J: TRBJ1-1
D: -
CDR3: CASSLSSGVGTEAFF
DNA: TGTGCCAGCAGCTTAAGTTCAGGGGTGGGGACTGAAGCTTTCTTT

size: -
V: TRBV5-1
length: 15
J: TRBJ1-1
D: -
CDR3: CASSLSGTLGTEAFF
DNA: TGCGCCAGCAGCTTGAGCGGGACCCTGGGCACTGAAGCTTTCTTT

size: -
V: TRBV3-1/TRBV3-2
length: 16
J: TRBJ1-6
D: -
CDR3: CASSQELGPGLSPLHF
DNA: TGTGCCAGCAGCCAAGAATTAGGGCCAGGGCTTTCACCCCTCCACTTT

size: few
V: TRBV6-5
length: 14
J: TRBJ1-3
D: TRBD1
CDR3: CASLDRGRGNTIYF
DNA: TGTGCCAGCCTGGACAGGGGGAGGGGAAACACCATATATTTT

size: -
V: TRBV4-1
length: 14
J: TRBJ1-1
D: -
CDR3: CASSHTLGDTEAFF
DNA: TGCGCCAGCAGCCATACTCTTGGGGACACTGAAGCTTTCTTT

size: -
V: TRBV30
length: 13
J: TRBJ1-3
D: -
CDR3: CAHTGQVRNTIYF
DNA: TGTGCCCACACGGGGCAGGTTCGAAACACCATATATTTT

size: -
V: TRBV4-2
length: 16
J: TRBJ1-2
D: -
CDR3: CASSPRPGAYNYGYTF
DNA: TGTGCCAGCAGCCCGCGGCCCGGCGCATATAACTATGGCTACACCTTC

size: -
V: TRBV28
length: 12
J: TRBJ1-1
D: TRBD1
CDR3: CASSLSGQVAFF
DNA: TGTGCCAGCAGTTTATCGGGACAGGTCGCTTTCTTT

size: -
V: TRBV29-1
length: 13
J: TRBJ1-4
D: TRBD1
CDR3: CSVEGTGNEKLFF
DNA: TGCAGCGTTGAAGGGACAGGGAATGAAAAACTGTTTTTT

size: -
V: TRBV5-4
length: 16
J: TRBJ2-5
D: -
CDR3: CASTPKGGAGKETQYF
DNA: TGTGCCAGCACTCCTAAAGGGGGGGCAGGGAAAGAGACCCAGTACTTC

size: once
V: TRBV4-1
length: 15
J: TRBJ1-2
D: -
CDR3: CASSQDPSPDYGYTF
DNA: TGCGCCAGCAGCCAAGACCCATCACCGGACTATGGCTACACCTTC